This T cell receptor (beta chain) derives from a study of early T cells in non-severe SARS-CoV-2 infection. Across the study: Chains were not paired, and sequencing was done on bulk RNA from unsorted whole blood.

Concerning this clonotype itself: Its antigen is unknown.

Attachment of unique molecular identifiers to individual cDNA molecules was performed. TCRdb re-analysed the 5' RACE reads in MiXCR, keeping a single row per CDR3 protein. The data contain 50,000 to 70,000 distinct CDR3 sequences, roughly an eighth of them singletons. General study points: VDJdb matching favored anti-spike CD8 responses, missing private and CD4 specificities.

Deletions cut 4 bases from V and 3 bases from J, with 26 bases between. Germline CDR1 and CDR2: SGHDT and YYEEEE. This CDR3 is built from 19 residues. What was sequenced was whole blood. V and J are TRBV5-6 and TRBJ2-1, with a weak D call TRBD1 (6 bases). The sequence was obtained from an adult who was a healthcare worker with PCR-confirmed SARS-CoV-2 infection or an uninfected control (not recorded which). CDR3 nucleotide sequence: TGTGCCAGCAGCCCTCAGCTGCAGGGGTTGAGGGGGATCTACAATGAGCAGTTCTTC. Amino acid sequence: CASSPQLQGLRGIYNEQFF.